This T cell receptor (beta chain) was retrieved from a study of T cells in Graves' hyperthyroidism and ophthalmopathy. Whole-study results and caveats: Blood also carried most thyroid clonotypes expanded above 0.001.

Graves' hyperthyroidism was deemed stable given no ophthalmopathy progression within 18 months. The V end lost 1 base, the J end lost 1 base, and 3 bases lay between the germline ends. Germline lookup yields CDR1 GTSNPN and CDR2 SVGIG (reference sequence). CDR3 length: 12 amino acids. RNA transcripts served as the template for amplifying TCR beta CDR3 regions. The HTBI primer set drove a first-round RT-PCR of the TCR CDR3. TCRdb called the multiplex PCR reads again in MiXCR, with one record for every CDR3 protein. The sample contains roughly 380,000 distinct CDR3 sequences, approximately 13% of which appear only once. As concerns this clonotype: Its target is not known.

This rearrangement joins TRBV30 to TRBJ2-3; D is undetermined. Sequenced: blood. This sequence originates from a woman aged 18-35 years with Graves' hyperthyroidism. The CDR3 DNA follows: TGTGCCTGGAGTGCCCGCACAGATACGCAGTATTTT. Its translation is CAWSARTDTQYF.